This TCR beta chain was recorded in a study of shared clonotypes between healthy human individuals. The study's findings and limits: The naive CD4 repertoires of several donors were compared, and about 5% of clonotypes were shared. Estimated clonotype richness was generally higher in naive than memory subsets. Although depth was large, rarefaction showed that sequencing of the sorted subsets was incomplete.

To note about this clone: Antigen unknown.

This CDR3 contains 15 residues. The V and J ends lost 1 base and 3 bases respectively, with 13 bases between them. Germline V gene data show CDR1 as SGHRS and CDR2 as YFSETQ. Naive CD4+ cells were CD45RA-selected; the remaining cells were memory. Sequenced by immunoSEQ multiplex PCR; TCRdb stores in-frame clones only, minus some. Of over a million clones listed, around 95% are singletons. This rearrangement joins TRBV5-1 to TRBJ1-1, with D perhaps TRBD1 (6 bases). The sample taken for sequencing was naive CD4+ T cells sorted from blood. Described subset: CD45RA+ positively selected. This TCR was sampled from a man between 25 and 39 years old in good health. As DNA, the CDR3 is TGCGCCAGCAGCTTGACAGGGTTGGTGGACACTGAAGCTTTCTTT. The encoded protein is CASSLTGLVDTEAFF.